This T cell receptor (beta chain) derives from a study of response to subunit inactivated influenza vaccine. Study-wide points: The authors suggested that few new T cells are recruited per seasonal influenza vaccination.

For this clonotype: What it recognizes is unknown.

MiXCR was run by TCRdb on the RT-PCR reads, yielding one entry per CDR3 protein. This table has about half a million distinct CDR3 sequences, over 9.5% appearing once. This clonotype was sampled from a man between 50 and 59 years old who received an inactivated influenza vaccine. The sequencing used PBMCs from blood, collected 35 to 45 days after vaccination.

The chain's CDR3 is CSAQTGFSYNEQFF. CDR3 in DNA: TGCAGTGCTCAGACAGGGTTCTCCTACAATGAGCAGTTCTTC. The genes are TRBV20-1 and TRBJ2-1; 7 bases align to TRBD1. Germline loops: CDR1 DFQATT, CDR2 SNEGSKA (reference sequence). The CDR3 covers 14 residues. V was pared by 5 bases and J by 0 bases, with 4 bases of the junction left unmatched.